Here is one T cell receptor (beta chain) with its context. Per the original data handling: Amplification with reference gene primers provided the estimates of nucleated cell counts. Assay used: immunoSEQ multiplex PCR; TCRdb lists only in-frame clones, some missing. D and trimming come from the DNA, and the V and J calls and clone size come from that table. This sample has under 300,000 clones; approximately 87% occur once, and the top ten carry about 12%. This entry comes from a study of blood T cell repertoires in COVID-19. Trimming took 3 bases from V and 0 from J, leaving 3 bases between them. CDR1 WSHSY and CDR2 SAAADI come from the germline V gene. The CDR3 has 13 residues.

Material: peripheral blood. This receptor was taken from a woman in her 30s with COVID-19, enrolled during active disease. V and J are TRBV10-2 and TRBJ1-5; D gene uncertain. The chain's CDR3 is CASSDSSNQPQHF. CDR3 DNA sequence: TGCGCCAGCAGTGATAGTAGCAATCAGCCCCAGCATTTT.